This T cell receptor beta chain was recovered during a study of blood T cell repertoires in COVID-19. The wider study: Samples representing acute and convalescent COVID-19 were sourced from the United States, Italy and Spain.

With 4 bases clipped from V and 10 bases from J, the junction kept 8 bases outside the gene matches. The germline CDR1 and CDR2 sequences are SGHNT and YYREEE (reference sequence). The CDR3 sequence is 15 residues long. Under the authors' procedure: By means of reference gene primer amplification, nucleated cell counts were estimated. The repertoire was sequenced with immunoSEQ multiplex PCR; TCRdb's copy has only in-frame clones and lacks some. V and J calls plus clone size are reproduced from that table; the DNA served to infer D and trimming. Among 150,000 to 160,000 clones, roughly 78% were seen once, and the ten largest hold approximately 1.8%. This clone occurred a few times.

The chain combines TRBV5-4 with TRBJ1-6, with 10 bases matching TRBD1. The clonotype originates from an elderly man with acute or convalescent COVID-19. Material for sequencing was peripheral blood. Here the CDR3 DNA reads TGTGCCAGCAGCGTGGGACAGGGGTTTGGATCACCCCTCCACTTT. Its translation: CASSVGQGFGSPLHF.